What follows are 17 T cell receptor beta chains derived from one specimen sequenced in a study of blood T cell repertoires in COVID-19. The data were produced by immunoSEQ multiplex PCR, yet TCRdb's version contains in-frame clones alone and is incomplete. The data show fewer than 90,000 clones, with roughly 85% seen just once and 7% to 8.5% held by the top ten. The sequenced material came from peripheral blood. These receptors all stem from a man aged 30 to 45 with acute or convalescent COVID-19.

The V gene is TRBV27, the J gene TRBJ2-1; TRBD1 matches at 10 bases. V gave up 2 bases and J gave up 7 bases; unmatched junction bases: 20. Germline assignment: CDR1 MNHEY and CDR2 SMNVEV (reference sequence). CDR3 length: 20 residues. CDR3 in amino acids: CASSLGPGQGSVPYRNEQFF. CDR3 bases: TGTGCCAGCAGTTTAGGACCGGGACAGGGGTCGGTACCCTATCGGAATGAGCAGTTCTTC.

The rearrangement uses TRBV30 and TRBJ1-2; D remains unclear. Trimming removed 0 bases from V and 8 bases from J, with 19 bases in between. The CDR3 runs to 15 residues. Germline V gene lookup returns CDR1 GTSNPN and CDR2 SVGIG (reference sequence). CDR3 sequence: CAWSVQLAGAGGYTF. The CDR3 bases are TGTGCCTGGAGTGTACAGTTAGCGGGCGCCGGGGGCTACACCTTC.

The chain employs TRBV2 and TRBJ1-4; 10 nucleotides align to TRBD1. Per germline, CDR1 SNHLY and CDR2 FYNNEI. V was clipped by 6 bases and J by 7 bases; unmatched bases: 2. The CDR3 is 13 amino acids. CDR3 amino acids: CASRDRGREKLFF. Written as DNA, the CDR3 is TGTGCCAGCAGAGACAGGGGGCGTGAAAAACTGTTTTTT.

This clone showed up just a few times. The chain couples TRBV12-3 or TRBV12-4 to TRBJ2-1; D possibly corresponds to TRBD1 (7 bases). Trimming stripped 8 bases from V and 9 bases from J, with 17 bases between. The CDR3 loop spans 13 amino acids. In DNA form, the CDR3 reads TGTGCCAGCGGGGGGACAGCTCGAGGTGAGCAGTTCTTC. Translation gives CASGGTARGEQFF.

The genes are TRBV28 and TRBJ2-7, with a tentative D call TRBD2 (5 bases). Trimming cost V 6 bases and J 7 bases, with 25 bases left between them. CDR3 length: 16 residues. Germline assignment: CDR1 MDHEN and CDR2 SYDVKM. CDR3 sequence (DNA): TGTGCCAGCAGCCACCTGGCACCCCTGGAACCGGGGGAGCAGTACTTC. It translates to CASSHLAPLEPGEQYF.

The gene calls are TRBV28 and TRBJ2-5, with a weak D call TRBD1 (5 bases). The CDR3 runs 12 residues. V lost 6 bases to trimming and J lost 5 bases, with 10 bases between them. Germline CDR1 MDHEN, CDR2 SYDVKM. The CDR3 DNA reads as TGTGCCAGCAGCGCTAGGGGTGAGACCCAGTACTTC. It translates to CASSARGETQYF.

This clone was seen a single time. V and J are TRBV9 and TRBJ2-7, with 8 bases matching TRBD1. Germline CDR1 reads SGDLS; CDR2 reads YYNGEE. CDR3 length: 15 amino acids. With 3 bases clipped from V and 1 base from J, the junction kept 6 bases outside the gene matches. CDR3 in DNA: TGTGCCAGCAGCGGGTCAAACAGGGGGTCCTACGAGCAGTACTTC. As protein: CASSGSNRGSYEQYF.

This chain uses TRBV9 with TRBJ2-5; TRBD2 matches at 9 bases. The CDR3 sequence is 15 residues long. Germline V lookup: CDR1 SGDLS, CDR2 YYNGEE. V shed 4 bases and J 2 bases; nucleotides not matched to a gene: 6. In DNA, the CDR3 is TGTGCCAGCAGCTTAAGGACTAGCGCACAAGAGACCCAGTACTTC. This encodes CASSLRTSAQETQYF.

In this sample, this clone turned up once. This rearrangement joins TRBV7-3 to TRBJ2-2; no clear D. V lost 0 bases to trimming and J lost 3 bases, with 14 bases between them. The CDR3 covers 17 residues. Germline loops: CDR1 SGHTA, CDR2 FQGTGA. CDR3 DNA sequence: TGTGCCAGCAGCTTAACGCCGGCCGGCGGAGACACCGGGGAGCTGTTTTTT. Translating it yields CASSLTPAGGDTGELFF.

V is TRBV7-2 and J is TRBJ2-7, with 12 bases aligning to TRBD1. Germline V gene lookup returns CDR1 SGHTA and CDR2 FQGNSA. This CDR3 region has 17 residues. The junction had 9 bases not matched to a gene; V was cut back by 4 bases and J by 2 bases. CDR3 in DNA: TGTGCCAGCAGCTATAAACCCGGGACAGGGGGCCCCTACGAGCAGTACTTC. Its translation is CASSYKPGTGGPYEQYF.

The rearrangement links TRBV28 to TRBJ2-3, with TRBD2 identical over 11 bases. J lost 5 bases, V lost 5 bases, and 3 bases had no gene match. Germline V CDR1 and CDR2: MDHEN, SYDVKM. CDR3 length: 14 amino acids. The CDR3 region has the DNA TGTGCCAGCAGTGCTGGGACTAGCGGAGATACGCAGTATTTT. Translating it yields CASSAGTSGDTQYF.

The CDR3 sequence is CASSFPGQGYEQYF. The CDR3 bases are TGTGCCAGCAGTTTTCCGGGACAGGGCTACGAGCAGTACTTC. This chain connects TRBV28 to TRBJ2-7, with 9 positions matching TRBD1. V was clipped by 3 bases and J by 3 bases; unmatched bases: 3. The CDR3 is made up of 14 amino acids. Germline V lookup: CDR1 MDHEN, CDR2 SYDVKM.

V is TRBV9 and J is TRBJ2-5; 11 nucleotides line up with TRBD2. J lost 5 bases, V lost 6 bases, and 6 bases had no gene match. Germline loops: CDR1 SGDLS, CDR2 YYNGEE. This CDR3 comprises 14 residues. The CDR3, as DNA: TGTGCCAGCACTCCGACTAGCGGGAAGGAGACCCAGTACTTC. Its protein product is CASTPTSGKETQYF.

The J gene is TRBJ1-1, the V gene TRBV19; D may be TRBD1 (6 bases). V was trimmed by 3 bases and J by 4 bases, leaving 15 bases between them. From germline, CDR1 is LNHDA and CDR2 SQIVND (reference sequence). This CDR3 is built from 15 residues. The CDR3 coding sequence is TGTGCCAGTAGTATCACAGGGCGACGTTCCACTGAAGCTTTCTTT. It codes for CASSITGRRSTEAFF.

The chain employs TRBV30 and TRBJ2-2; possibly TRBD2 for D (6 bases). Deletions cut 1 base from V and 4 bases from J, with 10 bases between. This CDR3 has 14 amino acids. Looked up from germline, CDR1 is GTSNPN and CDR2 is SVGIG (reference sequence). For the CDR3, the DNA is TGTGCCTGGAGTGGAAGGAGGGGCACCGGGGAGCTGTTTTTT. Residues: CAWSGRRGTGELFF.

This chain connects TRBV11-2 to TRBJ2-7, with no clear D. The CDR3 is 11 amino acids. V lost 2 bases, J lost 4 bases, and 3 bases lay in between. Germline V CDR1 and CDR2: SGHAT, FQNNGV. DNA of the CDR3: TGTGCCAGCAGCTTATTATACGAGCAGTACTTC. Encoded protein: CASSLLYEQYF.

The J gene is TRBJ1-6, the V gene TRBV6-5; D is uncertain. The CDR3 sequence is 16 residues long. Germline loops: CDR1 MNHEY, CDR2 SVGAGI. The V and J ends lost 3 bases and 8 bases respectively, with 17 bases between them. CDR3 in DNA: TGTGCCAGCAGTTATTTGCAGGCGGGGTATGATTCACCCCTCCACTTT. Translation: CASSYLQAGYDSPLHF.